This TCR beta chain was sequenced in a study of shared clonotypes between healthy human individuals. The study's findings and limits: There were few donors, and this limited the genetic and exposure-history diversity represented. Sharing of clonotypes among donors was expected to vary with sequencing depth.

The study separated CD4+ cells into CD45RA+ naive and CD45RA-negative memory subsets. Assay used: immunoSEQ multiplex PCR; TCRdb lists only in-frame clones, some missing. The profile shows a few million clones, 93% of them singletons. Details on this clone: Its cognate antigen is unknown.

Sequencing used naive CD4+ T cells from PBMCs. The subset: CD45RA+ positively selected. The clonotype originates from a man between 18 and 29 years old in good health. Some clones in this sample may be carry-over from other donors' samples.

The CDR3 reads CASSLNYGGYTF. The CDR3 nucleotides read TGCGCCAGCAGCTTGAATTATGGTGGCTACACCTTC. The rearrangement uses TRBV5-1 and TRBJ1-2, with D uncertain. Germline-derived CDR1 and CDR2 are SGHRS and YFSETQ. Trimming shortened V by 1 base and J by 7 bases, and 8 bases separated the two germline ends. This CDR3 spans 12 amino acids. Full variable domain (remainder filled in from reference TRBV5-1 and TRBJ1-2): KAGVTQTPRYLIKTRGQQVTLSCSPISGHRSVSWYQQTPGQGLQFLFEYFSETQRNKGNFPGRFSGRQFSNSRSEMNVSTLELGDSALYLCASSLNYGGYTFGSGTRLTVV.